The 11 T cell receptor beta chains below all came from one sample that was sequenced in a study of T cells in Graves' hyperthyroidism and ophthalmopathy. Amplification of TCR beta CDR3 regions was performed using RNA transcripts as template. HTBI primers were used for first-round RT-PCR of the TCR CDR3. TCRdb itself ran the multiplex PCR reads through MiXCR, one entry per CDR3 protein. The profile shows about 580,000 distinct CDR3 sequences, approximately 13% of them singletons. Sequenced input: blood. The receptors originated from a woman aged 25 to 45 with Graves' hyperthyroidism that later progressed to Graves' ophthalmopathy.

This clonotype came up a few times. The CDR3 DNA sequence: TGTGCCAGCAGCTACCAGGGGCTTAACACCGGGGAGCTGTTTTTT. Translated: CASSYQGLNTGELFF. The chain is built from TRBV7-9 and TRBJ2-2, with a weak D call TRBD1 (6 bases). The V and J ends lost 4 bases and 2 bases respectively, with 11 bases between them. CDR1 is SEHNR and CDR2 is FQNEAQ in the germline V gene (reference sequence). This CDR3 has 15 residues.

This clonotype was seen repeatedly, ten times or more. CDR3 coding DNA: TGTGCCAGCAGCTTAGCCCCTCTAGCGCGAGCGGATACGCAGTATTTT. This translates into CASSLAPLARADTQYF. The rearrangement joins TRBV7-8 to TRBJ2-3; D may be TRBD2 (6 bases). V was trimmed by 0 bases and J by 6 bases, leaving 16 bases between them. Germline CDR1 and CDR2: SGHVS and FQNEAQ. The CDR3 extends over 16 amino acids.

A remark on this clonotype: The junction does not match germline at one end; this may be a read error. The chain uses TRBV10-3 and TRBJ1-1; D is uncertain. CDR3 length: 16 amino acids. Germline values: CDR1 ENHRY, CDR2 SYGVKD. For the CDR3, the DNA is TGTGCCACCAGTGAAAATAATGTCGAGGTGGGGACTGAAGCTTTCTTT. Its translation: CATSENNVEVGTEAFF.

This clonotype was found once. The J gene is TRBJ2-7, the V gene TRBV19, with TRBD2 matching 8 bases. This CDR3 is 15 amino acids long. Germline-derived CDR1 and CDR2 are LNHDA and SQIVND (reference sequence). Trimming took 1 base from V and 5 from J; bases not matched to a gene: 7. The CDR3, as DNA: TGTGCCAGTAGTATAGGAGGAGCGGGAGTTAACGAGCAGTACTTC. Translated: CASSIGGAGVNEQYF.

This clonotype was detected ten times or more. V and J are TRBV28 and TRBJ2-2; no clear D gene. Germline-derived CDR1 and CDR2 are MDHEN and SYDVKM. The CDR3 loop spans 16 amino acids. Trimming cost V 5 bases and J 3 bases, with 16 bases left between them. The CDR3 is CASSLYAGKDTGELFF. The CDR3 DNA is TGTGCCAGCAGTCTCTACGCTGGGAAAGACACCGGGGAGCTGTTTTTT.

Many counts were recorded for this clonotype. The chain is built from TRBV2 and TRBJ2-7; a possible D gene is TRBD1 (6 bases). The CDR3 loop spans 12 amino acids. The V gene lost 6 bases and the J gene lost 5 bases, with 11 bases spanning the gap. Germline V gene data show CDR1 as SNHLY and CDR2 as FYNNEI. The CDR3 spells CASRGGEHEQYF. The DNA for the CDR3 is TGTGCCAGCAGAGGGGGTGAGCACGAGCAGTACTTC.

This clonotype has ten or more counts. J is TRBJ1-2 and V is TRBV28; D is perhaps TRBD1 (5 bases). Trimming removed 1 base from V and 5 bases from J, with 20 bases in between. This CDR3 has 17 residues. Germline CDR1 and CDR2: MDHEN and SYDVKM. The CDR3 DNA follows: TGTGCCAGCAGTTTATTTGGCGGGGCGCCCCAAGGTTATGGCTACACCTTC. Its protein is CASSLFGGAPQGYGYTF.

This clonotype was detected only a few times. The gene calls are TRBV11-1 and TRBJ1-1, with D unresolved. The CDR3 has 17 residues. CDR1 is SGHAT and CDR2 is FQDESV in the germline V gene (reference sequence). Trimming shortened V by 1 base and J by 0 bases, and 15 bases separated the two germline ends. In DNA, the CDR3 is TGTGCCAGCAGCTTAGTTGGTTTGGTGGAGTTGAACACTGAAGCTTTCTTT. It codes for CASSLVGLVELNTEAFF.

This clonotype was recorded a few times. This chain links TRBV20-1 with TRBJ1-1; D gene unclear. The V and J ends lost 4 bases and 7 bases respectively, with 13 bases between them. Germline values: CDR1 DFQATT, CDR2 SNEGSKA (reference sequence). The CDR3 is 12 amino acids. This CDR3 is CSAKVGGIEAFF. The CDR3 nucleotides are TGCAGTGCTAAGGTGGGAGGGATTGAAGCTTTCTTT.

This clonotype was picked up many times. The chain combines TRBV27 with TRBJ2-1, with D perhaps TRBD2 (5 bases). This CDR3 spans 14 amino acids. Germline loops: CDR1 MNHEY, CDR2 SMNVEV (reference sequence). The V gene lost 5 bases and the J gene lost 9 bases, with 17 bases spanning the gap. DNA for the CDR3: TGTGCCAGCAGTCCATCAACTAGTCTGGGTGAGCAGTTCTTC. Encoded protein: CASSPSTSLGEQFF.

In its sample, this clonotype was seen many times. The chain is built from TRBV20-1 and TRBJ1-6; TRBD1 is a possible D gene (5 bases). Germline CDR1 is DFQATT and CDR2 is SNEGSKA (reference sequence). Trimming removed 6 bases from V and 5 bases from J, with 8 bases in between. The CDR3 extends over 12 amino acids. The CDR3 region has the DNA TGCAGTGCCCAGGGTGATAATTCACCCCTCCACTTT. Translating it yields CSAQGDNSPLHF.